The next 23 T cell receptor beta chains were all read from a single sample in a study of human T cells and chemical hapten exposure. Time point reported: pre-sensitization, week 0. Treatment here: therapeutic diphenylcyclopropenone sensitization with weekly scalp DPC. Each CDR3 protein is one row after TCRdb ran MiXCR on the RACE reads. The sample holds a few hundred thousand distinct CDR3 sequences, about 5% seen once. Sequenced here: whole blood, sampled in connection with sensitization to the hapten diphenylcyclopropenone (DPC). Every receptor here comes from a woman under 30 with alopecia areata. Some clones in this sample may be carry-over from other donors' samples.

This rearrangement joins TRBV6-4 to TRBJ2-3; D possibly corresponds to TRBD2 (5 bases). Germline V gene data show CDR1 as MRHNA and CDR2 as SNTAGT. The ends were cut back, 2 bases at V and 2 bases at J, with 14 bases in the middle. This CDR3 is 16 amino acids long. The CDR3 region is CASSDARRGSTDTQYF. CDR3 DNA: TGTGCCAGCAGTGACGCCCGACGGGGTTCCACAGATACGCAGTATTTT.

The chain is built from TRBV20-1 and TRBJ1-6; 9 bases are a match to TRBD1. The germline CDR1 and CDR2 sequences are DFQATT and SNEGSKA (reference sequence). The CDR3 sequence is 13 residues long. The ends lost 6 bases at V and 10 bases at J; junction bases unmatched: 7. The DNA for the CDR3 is TGCAGTGCGGAACGGACAGGGGTATCACCCCTCCACTTT. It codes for CSAERTGVSPLHF.

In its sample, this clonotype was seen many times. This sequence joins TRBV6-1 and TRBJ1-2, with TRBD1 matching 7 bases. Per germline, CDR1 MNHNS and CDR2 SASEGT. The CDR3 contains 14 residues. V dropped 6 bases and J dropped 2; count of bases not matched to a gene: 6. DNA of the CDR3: TGTGCCAGCAGCCCACCGACAGGGAACTATGGCTACACCTTC. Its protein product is CASSPPTGNYGYTF.

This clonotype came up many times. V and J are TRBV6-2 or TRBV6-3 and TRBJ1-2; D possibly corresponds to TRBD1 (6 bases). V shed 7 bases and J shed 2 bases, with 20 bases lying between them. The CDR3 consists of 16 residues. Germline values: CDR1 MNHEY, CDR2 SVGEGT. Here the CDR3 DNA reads TGTGCCAGCACTCCCTCCCTATCGGGGGCCAACTATGGCTACACCTTC. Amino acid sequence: CASTPSLSGANYGYTF.

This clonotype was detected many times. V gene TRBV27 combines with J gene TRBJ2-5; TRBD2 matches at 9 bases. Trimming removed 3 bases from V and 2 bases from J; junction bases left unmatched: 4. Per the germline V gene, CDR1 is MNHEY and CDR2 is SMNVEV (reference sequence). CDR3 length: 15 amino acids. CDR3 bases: TGTGCCAGCAGTTTCTCGACTAGCGGACAAGAGACCCAGTACTTC. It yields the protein CASSFSTSGQETQYF.

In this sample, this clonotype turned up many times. The CDR3 region has the DNA TGTGCCAGCAGCCCGGGGGCTAGCGGCTTCACAGATACGCAGTATTTT. Residues: CASSPGASGFTDTQYF. This rearrangement joins TRBV5-8 to TRBJ2-3; maybe TRBD2 (7 bases). Between the trimmed V and J ends, which lost 4 bases and 2 bases, there was a span of 17 bases. The V gene's germline CDR1 is SGHTS and CDR2 YDEGEE. This CDR3 is built from 16 residues.

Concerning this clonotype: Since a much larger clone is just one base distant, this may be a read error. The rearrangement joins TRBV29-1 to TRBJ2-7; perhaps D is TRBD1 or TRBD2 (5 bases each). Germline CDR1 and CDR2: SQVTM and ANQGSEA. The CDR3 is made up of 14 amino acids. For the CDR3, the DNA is TGCAGCGTTGATTGGGGGACCAACAGCTACGAGCAGAACTTC. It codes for CSVDWGTNSYEQNF.

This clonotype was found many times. The CDR3 spells CASSATGTGWSAFF. The DNA of the CDR3 is TGTGCCAGCTCAGCGACAGGGACTGGCTGGTCAGCTTTCTTT. This chain links TRBV18 with TRBJ1-1, with 7 bases identical to TRBD1. The CDR3 is made up of 14 amino acids. From germline, CDR1 is KGHSH and CDR2 LQKENI. V lost 5 bases and J lost 10; bases outside the gene matches: 13.

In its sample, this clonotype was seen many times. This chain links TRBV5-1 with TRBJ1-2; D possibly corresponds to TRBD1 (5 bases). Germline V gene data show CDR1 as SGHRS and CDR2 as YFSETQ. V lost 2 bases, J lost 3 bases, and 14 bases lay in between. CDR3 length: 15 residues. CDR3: CASSFDSQGHYGYTF. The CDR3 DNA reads TGCGCCAGCAGCTTTGACAGTCAAGGTCACTATGGCTACACCTTC.

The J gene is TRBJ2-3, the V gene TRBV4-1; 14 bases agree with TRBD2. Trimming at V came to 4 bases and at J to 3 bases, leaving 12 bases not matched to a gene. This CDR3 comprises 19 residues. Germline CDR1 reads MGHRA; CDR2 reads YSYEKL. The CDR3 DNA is TGCGCCAGCAGCCGTAGACTAGCGGGGGGGCTGACTGGTACAGATACGCAGTATTTT. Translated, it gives CASSRRLAGGLTGTDTQYF.

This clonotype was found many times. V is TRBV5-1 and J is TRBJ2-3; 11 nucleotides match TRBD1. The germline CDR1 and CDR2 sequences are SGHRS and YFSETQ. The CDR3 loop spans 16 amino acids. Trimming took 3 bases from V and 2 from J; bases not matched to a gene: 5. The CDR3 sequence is CASSSGQGAYTDTQYF. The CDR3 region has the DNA TGCGCCAGCAGCTCAGGACAGGGGGCCTACACAGATACGCAGTATTTT.

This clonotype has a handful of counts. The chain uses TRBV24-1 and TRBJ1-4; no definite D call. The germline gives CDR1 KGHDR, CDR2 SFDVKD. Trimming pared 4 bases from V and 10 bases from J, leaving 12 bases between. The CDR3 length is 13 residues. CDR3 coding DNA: TGTGCCACCAGTGAAGATTGGGGAGGAAAACTGTTTTTT. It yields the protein CATSEDWGGKLFF.

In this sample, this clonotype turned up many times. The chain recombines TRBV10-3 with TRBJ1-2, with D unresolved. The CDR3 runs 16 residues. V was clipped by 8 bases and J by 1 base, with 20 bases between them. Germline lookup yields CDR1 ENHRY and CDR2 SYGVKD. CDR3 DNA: TGTGCCATCCTTAACGTTCGGTCGGGGAGTAACTATGGCTACACCTTC. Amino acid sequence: CAILNVRSGSNYGYTF.

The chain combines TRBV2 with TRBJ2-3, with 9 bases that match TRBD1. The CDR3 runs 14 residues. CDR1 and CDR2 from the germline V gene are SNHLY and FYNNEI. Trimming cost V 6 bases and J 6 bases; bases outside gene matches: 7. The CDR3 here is CASRMNRGPDTQYF. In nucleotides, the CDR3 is TGTGCCAGCAGGATGAACAGGGGGCCCGATACGCAGTATTTT.

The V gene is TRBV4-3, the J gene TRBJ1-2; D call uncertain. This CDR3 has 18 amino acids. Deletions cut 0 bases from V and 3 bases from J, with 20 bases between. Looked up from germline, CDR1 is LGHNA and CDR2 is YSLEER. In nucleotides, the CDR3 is TGCGCCAGCAGCCAAGAACCCCCCCATCGGGCCCAATACTATGGCTACACCTTC. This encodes CASSQEPPHRAQYYGYTF.

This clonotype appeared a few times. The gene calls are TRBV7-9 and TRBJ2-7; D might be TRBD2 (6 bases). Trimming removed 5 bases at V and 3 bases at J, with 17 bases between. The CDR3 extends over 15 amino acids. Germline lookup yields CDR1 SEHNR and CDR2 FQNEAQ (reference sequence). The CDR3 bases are TGTGCCAGCAGCCAAACTCGGGGGAAGTACTACGAGCAGTACTTC. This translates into CASSQTRGKYYEQYF.

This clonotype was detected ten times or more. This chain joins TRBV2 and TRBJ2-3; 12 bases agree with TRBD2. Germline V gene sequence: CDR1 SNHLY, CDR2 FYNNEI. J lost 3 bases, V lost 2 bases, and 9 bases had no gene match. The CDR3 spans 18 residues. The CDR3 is CASSELASGGAATDTQYF. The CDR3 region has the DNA TGTGCCAGCAGTGAATTGGCTAGCGGGGGGGCCGCAACAGATACGCAGTATTTT.

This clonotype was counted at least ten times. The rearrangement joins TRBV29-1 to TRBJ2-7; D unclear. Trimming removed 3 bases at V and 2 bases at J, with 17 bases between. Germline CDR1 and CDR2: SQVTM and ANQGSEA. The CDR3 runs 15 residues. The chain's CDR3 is CSVEYLAPPAYEQYF. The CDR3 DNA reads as TGCAGCGTTGAGTACCTCGCACCCCCCGCCTACGAGCAGTACTTC.

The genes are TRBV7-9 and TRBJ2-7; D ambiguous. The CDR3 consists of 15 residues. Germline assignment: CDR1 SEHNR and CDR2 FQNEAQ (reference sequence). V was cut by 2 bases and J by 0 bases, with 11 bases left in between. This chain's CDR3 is CASSLFGQNSYEQYF. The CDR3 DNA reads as TGTGCCAGCAGCTTATTTGGTCAGAACTCCTACGAGCAGTACTTC.

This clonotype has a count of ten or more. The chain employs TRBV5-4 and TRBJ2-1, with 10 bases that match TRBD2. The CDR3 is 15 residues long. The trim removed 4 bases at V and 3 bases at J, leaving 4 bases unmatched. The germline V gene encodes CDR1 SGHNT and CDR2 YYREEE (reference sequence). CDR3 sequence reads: CASSRSGGVYNEQFF. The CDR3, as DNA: TGTGCCAGCAGCCGGAGCGGGGGGGTCTACAATGAGCAGTTCTTC.

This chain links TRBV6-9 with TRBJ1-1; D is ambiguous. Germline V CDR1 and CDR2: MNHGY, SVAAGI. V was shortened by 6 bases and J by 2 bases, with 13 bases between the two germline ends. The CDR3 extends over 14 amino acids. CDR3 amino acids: CASRDSRPNTEAFF. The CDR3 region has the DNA TGTGCCAGCAGAGATTCCAGACCAAACACTGAAGCTTTCTTT.

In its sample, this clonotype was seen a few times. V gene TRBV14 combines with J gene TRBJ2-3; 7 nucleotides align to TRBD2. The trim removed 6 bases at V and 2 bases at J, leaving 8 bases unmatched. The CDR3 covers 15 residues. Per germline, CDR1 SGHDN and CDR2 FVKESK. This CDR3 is CASRAGVPPTDTQYF. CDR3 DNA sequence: TGTGCCAGCAGGGCGGGGGTTCCCCCCACAGATACGCAGTATTTT.

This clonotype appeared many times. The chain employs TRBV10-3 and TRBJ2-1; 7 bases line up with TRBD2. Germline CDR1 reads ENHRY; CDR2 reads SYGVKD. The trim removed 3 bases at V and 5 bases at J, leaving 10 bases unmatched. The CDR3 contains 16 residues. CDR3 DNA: TGTGCCATCAGTGAACCATTACTAGCGTCCCACAATGAGCAGTTCTTC. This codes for CAISEPLLASHNEQFF.